This is a list of T cell receptor beta chains from one sample in a study of control samples from healthy donors and cancer patients. TCRdb keeps only in-frame clones here, not all; method: immunoSEQ multiplex PCR. The sample lists tens of thousands of clones; around nine tenths were seen once. The sample taken for sequencing was PBMCs. The receptor source for this set is a woman aged 60-75 years with head and neck cancer. The CDR3 runs from the conserved cysteine through the conserved F or W.

V,CDR3
TRBV7-9,CASSLIPGTQYF
TRBV27,CASRRTGYTGNQPQHF
TRBV4-3,CASSQASGGWDSKQFF
TRBV9,CASSVVSGADTQYF
TRBV25-1,CASSARRAARNTEAFF
TRBV5-3,CARSSRSGDYYGYTF
TRBV21-1,CASSTPLTENYGYTF
TRBV10-3,CAITAAGAYEQYF
TRBV7-8,CASSLSHLYGYTF
TRBV10-3,CAISVGTNLGSTDTQYF